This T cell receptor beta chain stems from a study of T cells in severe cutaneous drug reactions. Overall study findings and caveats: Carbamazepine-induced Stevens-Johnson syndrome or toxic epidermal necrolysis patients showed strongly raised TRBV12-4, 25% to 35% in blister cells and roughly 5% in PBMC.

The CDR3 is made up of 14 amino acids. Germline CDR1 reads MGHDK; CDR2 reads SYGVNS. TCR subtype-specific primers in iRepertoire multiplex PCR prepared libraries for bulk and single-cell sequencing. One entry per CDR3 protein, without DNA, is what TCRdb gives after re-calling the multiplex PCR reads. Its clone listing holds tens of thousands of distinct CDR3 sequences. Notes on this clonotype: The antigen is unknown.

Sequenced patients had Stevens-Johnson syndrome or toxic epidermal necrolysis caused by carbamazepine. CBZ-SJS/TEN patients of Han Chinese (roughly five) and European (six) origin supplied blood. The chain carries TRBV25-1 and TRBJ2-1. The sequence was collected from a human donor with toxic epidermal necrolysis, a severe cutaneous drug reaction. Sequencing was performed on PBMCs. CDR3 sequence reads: CASSEPGSYNEQFF.